This TCR beta chain stems from a study of human T cells and chemical hapten exposure. Study results and caveats: Alopecia affecting every donor means their immune response may not match healthy people's. Counts of expanded TCRs at PT1 were positively correlated with patch test score.

Remarks on this clonotype: The antigen is undetermined.

Described time point: patch test 2, 6 weeks after DPC sensitization. Regarding treatment: therapeutic diphenylcyclopropenone sensitization with weekly scalp DPC. Alopecia patients deemed DPC-suitable, aged 18 to 70, excluding pregnancy. The study's library attached unique molecular identifiers to single cDNA molecules. TCRdb re-called the RACE reads with MiXCR, one entry per CDR3 protein. The sample includes tens of thousands of distinct CDR3 sequences, 9.5% to 13% of them seen just once. The origin of this receptor is a man younger than 30 with alopecia areata. Some clones in this sample may be carry-over from other donors' samples. Specimen: whole blood, collected in connection with sensitization to the hapten diphenylcyclopropenone (DPC).

This chain's CDR3 is CASSGGRDSSGNTIYF. The DNA of the CDR3 is TGTGCCAGTAGTGGAGGCCGGGACAGCTCTGGAAACACCATATATTTT. This chain uses TRBV19 with TRBJ1-3, with TRBD1 identical over 7 bases. The CDR3 is 16 amino acids. Germline CDR1 LNHDA, CDR2 SQIVND (reference sequence). Trimming at V came to 5 bases and at J to 0 bases, leaving 7 bases not matched to a gene.